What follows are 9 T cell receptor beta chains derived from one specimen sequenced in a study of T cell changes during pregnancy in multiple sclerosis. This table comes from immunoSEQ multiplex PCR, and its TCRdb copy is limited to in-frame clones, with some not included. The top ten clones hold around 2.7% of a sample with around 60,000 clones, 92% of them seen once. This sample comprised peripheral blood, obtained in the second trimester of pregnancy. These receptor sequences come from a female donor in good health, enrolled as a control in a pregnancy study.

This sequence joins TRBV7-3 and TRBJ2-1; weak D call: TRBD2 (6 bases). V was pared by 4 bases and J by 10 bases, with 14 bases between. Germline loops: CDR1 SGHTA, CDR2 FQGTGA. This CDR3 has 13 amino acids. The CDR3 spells CASSSQGAGEQFF. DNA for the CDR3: TGTGCCAGCAGCTCCCAAGGGGCGGGGGAGCAGTTCTTC. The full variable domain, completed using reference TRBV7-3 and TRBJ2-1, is GAGVSQTPSNKVTEKGKYVELRCDPISGHTALYWYRQSLGQGPEFLIYFQGTGAADDSGLPNDRFFAVRPEGSVSTLKIQRTERGDSAVYLCASSSQGAGEQFFGPGTRLTVL.

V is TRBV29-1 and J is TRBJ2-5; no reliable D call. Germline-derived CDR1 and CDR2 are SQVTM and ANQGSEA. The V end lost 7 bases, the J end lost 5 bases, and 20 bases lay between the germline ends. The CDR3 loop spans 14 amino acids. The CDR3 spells CSAEPGLSRETQYF. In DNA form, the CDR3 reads TGCAGCGCCGAACCGGGTCTTTCGAGGGAGACCCAGTACTTC.

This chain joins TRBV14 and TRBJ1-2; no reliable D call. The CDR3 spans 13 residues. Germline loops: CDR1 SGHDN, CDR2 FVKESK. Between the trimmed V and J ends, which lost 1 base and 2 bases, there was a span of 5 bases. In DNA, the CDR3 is TGTGCCAGCAGCCAAGTCGTAAACTATGGCTACACCTTC. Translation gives CASSQVVNYGYTF. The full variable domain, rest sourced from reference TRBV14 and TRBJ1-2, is EAGVTQFPSHSVIEKGQTVTLRCDPISGHDNLYWYRRVMGKEIKFLLHFVKESKQDESGMPNNRFLAERTGGTYSTLKVQPAELEDSGVYFCASSQVVNYGYTFGSGTRLTVV.

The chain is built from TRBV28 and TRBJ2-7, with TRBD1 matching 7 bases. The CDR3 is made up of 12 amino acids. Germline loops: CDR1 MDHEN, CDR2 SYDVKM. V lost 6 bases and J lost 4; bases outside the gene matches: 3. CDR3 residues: CASRVTGYEQYF. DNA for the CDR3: TGTGCCAGCAGAGTGACAGGGTACGAGCAGTACTTC.

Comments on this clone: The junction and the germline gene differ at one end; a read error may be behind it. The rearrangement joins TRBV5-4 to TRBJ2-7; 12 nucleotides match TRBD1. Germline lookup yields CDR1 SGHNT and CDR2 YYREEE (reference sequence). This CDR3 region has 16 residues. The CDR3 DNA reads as TGTGCTAGCAGCTTGCCGCCGGGACAGGGGGCCGGAGAGCAGTACTTC. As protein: CASSLPPGQGAGEQYF.

CDR3 sequence: CASNRGLAGGVGEQFF. DNA for the CDR3: TGTGCCAGCAACAGGGGACTAGCGGGAGGAGTAGGGGAGCAGTTCTTC. V is TRBV2 and J is TRBJ2-1, with TRBD2 matching over 15 bases. This CDR3 is built from 16 residues. Germline values: CDR1 SNHLY, CDR2 FYNNEI. V shed 7 bases and J 10 bases; nucleotides not matched to a gene: 11.

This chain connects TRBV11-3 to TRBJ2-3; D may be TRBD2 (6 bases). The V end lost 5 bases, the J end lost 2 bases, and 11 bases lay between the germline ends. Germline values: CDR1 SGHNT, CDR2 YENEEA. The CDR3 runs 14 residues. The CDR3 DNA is TGTGCCAGCAGCCCGGCGGGAACCACAGATACGCAGTATTTT. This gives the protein CASSPAGTTDTQYF.

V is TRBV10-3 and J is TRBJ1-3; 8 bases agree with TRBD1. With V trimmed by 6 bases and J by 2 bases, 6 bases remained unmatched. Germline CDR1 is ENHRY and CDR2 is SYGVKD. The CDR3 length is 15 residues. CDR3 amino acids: CAISAVTGAGNTIYF. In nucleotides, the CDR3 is TGTGCCATCAGCGCAGTGACAGGGGCTGGAAACACCATATATTTT.

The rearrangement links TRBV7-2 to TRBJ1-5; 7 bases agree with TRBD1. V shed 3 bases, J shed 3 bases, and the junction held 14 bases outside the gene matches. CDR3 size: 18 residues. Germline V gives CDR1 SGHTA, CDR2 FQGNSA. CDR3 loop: CASSLAGTAKPFNQPQHF. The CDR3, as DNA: TGTGCCAGCAGCTTGGCCGGGACAGCGAAGCCCTTCAATCAGCCCCAGCATTTT.